This T cell receptor (beta chain) was obtained from a study of blood T cell repertoires in COVID-19. Profiled with immunoSEQ multiplex PCR; TCRdb holds only in-frame clones, not every one. This repertoire shows some 230,000 clones, approximately 84% found once; its top ten account for roughly 2.4%. This sequence was found in a woman in her sixties with acute or convalescent COVID-19. The sample was peripheral blood.

This CDR3 is CASSSGTATLYEQYF. The DNA of the CDR3 is TGCGCCAGCAGCTCGGGGACAGCAACTCTCTACGAGCAGTACTTC. The chain combines TRBV5-1 with TRBJ2-7; 7 bases match TRBD1. This CDR3 is 15 amino acids long. The J segment lost 3 bases and the V segment lost 3 bases, leaving 9 bases of the junction unmatched. Per the germline V gene, CDR1 is SGHRS and CDR2 is YFSETQ.